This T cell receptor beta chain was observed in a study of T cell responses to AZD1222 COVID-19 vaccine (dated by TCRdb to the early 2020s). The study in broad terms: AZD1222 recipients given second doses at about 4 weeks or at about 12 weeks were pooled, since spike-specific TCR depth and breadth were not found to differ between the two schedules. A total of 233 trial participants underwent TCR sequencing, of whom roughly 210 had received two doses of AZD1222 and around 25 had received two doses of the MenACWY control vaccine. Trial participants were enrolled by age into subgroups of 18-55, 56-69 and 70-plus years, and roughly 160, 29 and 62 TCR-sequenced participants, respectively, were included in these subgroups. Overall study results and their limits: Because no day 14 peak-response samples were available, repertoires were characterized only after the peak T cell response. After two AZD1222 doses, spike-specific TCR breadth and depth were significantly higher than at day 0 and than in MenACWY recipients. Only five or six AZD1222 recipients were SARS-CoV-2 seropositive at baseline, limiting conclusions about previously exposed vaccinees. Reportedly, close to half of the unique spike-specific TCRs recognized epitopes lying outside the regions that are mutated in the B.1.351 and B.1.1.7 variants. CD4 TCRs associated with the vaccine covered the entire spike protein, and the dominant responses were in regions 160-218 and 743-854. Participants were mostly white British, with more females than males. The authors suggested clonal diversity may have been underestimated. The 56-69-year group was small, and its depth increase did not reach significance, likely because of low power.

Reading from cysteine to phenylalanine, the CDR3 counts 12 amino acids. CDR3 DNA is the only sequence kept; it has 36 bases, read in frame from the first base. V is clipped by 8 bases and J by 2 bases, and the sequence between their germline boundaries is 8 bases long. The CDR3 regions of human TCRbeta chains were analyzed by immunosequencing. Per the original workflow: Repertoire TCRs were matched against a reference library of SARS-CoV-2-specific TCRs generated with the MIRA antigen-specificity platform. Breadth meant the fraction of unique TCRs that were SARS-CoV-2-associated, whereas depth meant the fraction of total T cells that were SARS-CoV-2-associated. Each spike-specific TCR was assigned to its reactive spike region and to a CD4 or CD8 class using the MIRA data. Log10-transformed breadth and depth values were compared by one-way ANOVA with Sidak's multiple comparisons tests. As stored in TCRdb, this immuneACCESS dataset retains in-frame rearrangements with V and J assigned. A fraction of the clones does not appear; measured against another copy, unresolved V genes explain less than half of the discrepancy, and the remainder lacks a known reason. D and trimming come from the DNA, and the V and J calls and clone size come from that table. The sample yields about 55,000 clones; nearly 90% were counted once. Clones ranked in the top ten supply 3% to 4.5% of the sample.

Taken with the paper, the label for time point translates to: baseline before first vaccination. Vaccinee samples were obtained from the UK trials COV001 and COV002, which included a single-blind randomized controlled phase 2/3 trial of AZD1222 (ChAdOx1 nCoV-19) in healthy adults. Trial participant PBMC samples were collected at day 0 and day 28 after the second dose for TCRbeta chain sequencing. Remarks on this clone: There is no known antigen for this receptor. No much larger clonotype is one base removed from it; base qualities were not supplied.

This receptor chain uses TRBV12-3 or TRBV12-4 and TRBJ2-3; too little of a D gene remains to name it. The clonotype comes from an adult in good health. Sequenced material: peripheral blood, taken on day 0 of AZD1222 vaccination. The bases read TGTGCCAGCTCGTTCTACACAGATACGCAGTATTTT. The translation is CASSFYTDTQYF.